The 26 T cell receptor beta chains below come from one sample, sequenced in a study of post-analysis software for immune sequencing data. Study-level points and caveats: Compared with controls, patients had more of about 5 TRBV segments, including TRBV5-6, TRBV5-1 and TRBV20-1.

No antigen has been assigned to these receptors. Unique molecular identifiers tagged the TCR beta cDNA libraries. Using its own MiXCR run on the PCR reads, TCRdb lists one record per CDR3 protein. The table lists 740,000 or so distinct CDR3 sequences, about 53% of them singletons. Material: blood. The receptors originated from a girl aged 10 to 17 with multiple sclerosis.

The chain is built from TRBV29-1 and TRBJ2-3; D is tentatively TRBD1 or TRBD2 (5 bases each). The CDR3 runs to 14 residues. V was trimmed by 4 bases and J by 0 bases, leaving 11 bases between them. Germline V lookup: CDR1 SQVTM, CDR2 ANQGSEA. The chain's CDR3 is CSVARDLSTDTQYF. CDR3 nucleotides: TGCAGCGTTGCCAGGGACCTTAGCACAGATACGCAGTATTTT.

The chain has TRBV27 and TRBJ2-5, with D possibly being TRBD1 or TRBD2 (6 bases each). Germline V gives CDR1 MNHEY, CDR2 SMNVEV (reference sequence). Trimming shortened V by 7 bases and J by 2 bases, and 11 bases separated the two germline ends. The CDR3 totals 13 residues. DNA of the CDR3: TGTGCCAGCATAGGGGGGAATCAAGAGACCCAGTACTTC. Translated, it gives CASIGGNQETQYF.

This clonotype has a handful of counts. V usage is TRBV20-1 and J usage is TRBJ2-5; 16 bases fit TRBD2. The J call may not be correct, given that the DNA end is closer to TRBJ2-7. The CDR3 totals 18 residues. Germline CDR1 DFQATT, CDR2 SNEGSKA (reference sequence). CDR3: CSASRGLAGGPPTSEQYF. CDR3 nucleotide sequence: TGCAGTGCTAGCCGGGGACTAGCGGGAGGGCCCCCTACTAGCGAGCAGTACTTC.

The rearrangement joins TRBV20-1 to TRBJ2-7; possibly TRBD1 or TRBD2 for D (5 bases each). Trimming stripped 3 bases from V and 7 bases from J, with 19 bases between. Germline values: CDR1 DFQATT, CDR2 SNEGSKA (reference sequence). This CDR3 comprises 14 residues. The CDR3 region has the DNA TGCAGTGCTAGGTTGGCTGGGACCGGAGGAGAGCAGTACTTC. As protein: CSARLAGTGGEQYF.

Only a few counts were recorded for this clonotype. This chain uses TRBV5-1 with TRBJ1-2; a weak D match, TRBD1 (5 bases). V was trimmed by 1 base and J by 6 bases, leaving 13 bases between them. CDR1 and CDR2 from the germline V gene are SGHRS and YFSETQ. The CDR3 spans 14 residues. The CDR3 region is CASSLPGGGNGYTF. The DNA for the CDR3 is TGCGCCAGCAGCTTGCCGGGGGGAGGTAATGGCTACACCTTC.

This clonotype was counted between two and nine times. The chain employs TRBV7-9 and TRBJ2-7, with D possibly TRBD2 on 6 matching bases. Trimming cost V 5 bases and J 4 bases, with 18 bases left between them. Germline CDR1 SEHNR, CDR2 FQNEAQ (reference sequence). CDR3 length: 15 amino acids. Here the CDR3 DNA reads TGTGCCAGCAGCCCTTTGGAGGGGCCCCATTACGAGCAGTACTTC. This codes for CASSPLEGPHYEQYF.

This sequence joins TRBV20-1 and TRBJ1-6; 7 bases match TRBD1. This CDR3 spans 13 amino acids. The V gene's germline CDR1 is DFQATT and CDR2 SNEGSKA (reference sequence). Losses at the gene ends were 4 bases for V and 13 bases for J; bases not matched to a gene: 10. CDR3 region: CSATGTEISPLHF. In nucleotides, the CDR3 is TGCAGTGCTACCGGGACAGAAATTTCGCCCCTCCACTTT.

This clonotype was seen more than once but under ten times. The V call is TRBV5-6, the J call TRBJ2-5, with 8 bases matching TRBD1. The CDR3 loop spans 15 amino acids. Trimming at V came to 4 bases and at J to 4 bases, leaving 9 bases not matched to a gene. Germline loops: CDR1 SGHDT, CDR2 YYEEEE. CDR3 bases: TGTGCCAGCAGCCCCCCGACAGGGGCAGGAGAGACCCAGTACTTC. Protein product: CASSPPTGAGETQYF.

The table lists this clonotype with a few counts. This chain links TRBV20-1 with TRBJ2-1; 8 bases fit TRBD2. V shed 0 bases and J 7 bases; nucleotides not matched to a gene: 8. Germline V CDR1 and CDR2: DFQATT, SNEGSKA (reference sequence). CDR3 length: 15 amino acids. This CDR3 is CSAREVAGSLNEQFF. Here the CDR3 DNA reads TGCAGTGCTAGAGAAGTAGCGGGATCTTTAAATGAGCAGTTCTTC.

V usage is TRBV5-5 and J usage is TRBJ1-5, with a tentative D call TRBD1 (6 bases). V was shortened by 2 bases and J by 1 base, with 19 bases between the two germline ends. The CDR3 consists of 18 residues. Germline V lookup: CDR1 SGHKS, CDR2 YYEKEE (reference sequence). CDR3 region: CASSFLPGTWESNQPQHF. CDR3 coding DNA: TGTGCCAGCAGCTTCCTACCCGGGACATGGGAAAGCAATCAGCCCCAGCATTTT.

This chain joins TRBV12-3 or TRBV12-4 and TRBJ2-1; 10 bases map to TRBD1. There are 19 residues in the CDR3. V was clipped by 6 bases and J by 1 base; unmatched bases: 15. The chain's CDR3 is CASRLWDRGVSGSYNEQFF. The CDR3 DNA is TGTGCCAGCAGGCTCTGGGACAGGGGCGTGTCGGGTTCCTACAATGAGCAGTTCTTC.

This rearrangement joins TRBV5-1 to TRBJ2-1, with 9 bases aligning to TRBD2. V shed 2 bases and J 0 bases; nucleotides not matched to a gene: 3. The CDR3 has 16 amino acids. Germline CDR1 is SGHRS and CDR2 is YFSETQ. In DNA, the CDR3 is TGCGCCAGCAGCTTCAATAGCGGGAGCTCCTACAATGAGCAGTTCTTC. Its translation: CASSFNSGSSYNEQFF.

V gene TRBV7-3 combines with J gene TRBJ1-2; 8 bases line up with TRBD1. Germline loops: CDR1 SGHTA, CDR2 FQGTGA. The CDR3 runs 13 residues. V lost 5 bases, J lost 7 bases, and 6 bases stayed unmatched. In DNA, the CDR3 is TGTGCCAGCAGCCCCGACAGGGGAGGTGGCTACACCTTC. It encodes CASSPDRGGGYTF.

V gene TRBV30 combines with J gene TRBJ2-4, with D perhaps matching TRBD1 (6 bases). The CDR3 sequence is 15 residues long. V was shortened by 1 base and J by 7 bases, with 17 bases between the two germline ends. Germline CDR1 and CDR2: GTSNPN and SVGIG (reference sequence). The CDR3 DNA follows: TGTGCCTGGAGTGGGCCGGACAGTGAACGCAACATTCAGTACTTC. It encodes CAWSGPDSERNIQYF.

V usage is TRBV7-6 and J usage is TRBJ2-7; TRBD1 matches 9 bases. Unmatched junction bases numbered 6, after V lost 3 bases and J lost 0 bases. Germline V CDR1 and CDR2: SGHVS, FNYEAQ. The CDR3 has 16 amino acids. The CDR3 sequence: CASSFGTGKSSYEQYF. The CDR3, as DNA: TGTGCCAGCAGCTTTGGGACAGGGAAAAGCTCCTACGAGCAGTACTTC.

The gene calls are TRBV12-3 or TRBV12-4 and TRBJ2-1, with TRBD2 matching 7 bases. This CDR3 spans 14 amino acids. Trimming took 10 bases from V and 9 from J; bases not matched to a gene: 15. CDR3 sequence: CATRVLDPGGEQFF. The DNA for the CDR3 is TGTGCCACACGTGTTCTGGATCCGGGGGGTGAGCAGTTCTTC.

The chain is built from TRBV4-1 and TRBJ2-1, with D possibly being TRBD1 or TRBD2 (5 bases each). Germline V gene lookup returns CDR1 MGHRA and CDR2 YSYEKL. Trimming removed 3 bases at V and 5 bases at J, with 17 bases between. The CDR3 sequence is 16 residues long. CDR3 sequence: CASSQPGRGPHNEQFF. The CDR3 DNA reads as TGCGCCAGCAGCCAGCCGGGACGGGGACCCCACAATGAGCAGTTCTTC.

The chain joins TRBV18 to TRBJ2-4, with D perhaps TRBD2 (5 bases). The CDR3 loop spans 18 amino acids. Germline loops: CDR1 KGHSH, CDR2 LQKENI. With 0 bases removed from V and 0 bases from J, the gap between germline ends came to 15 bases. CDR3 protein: CASSPPGAYELAKNIQYF. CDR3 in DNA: TGTGCCAGCTCACCACCGGGAGCGTACGAACTAGCCAAAAACATTCAGTACTTC. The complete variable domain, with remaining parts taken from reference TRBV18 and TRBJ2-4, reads NAGVMQNPRHLVRRRGQEARLRCSPMKGHSHVYWYRQLPEEGLKFMVYLQKENIIDESGMPKERFSAEFPKEGPSILRIQQVVRGDSAAYFCASSPPGAYELAKNIQYFGAGTRLSVL.

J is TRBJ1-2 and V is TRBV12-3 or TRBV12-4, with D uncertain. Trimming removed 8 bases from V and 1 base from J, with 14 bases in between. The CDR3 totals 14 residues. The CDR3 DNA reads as TGTGCCAGCTATCCCCTTCGGGGTAACTATGGCTACACCTTC. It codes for CASYPLRGNYGYTF.

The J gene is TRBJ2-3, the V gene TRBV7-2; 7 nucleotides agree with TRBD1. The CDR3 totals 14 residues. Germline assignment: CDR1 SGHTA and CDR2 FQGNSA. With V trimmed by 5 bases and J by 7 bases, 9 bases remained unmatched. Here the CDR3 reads CASSLDRVGNTQYF. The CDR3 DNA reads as TGTGCCAGCAGCCTAGACAGGGTGGGGAATACGCAGTATTTT.

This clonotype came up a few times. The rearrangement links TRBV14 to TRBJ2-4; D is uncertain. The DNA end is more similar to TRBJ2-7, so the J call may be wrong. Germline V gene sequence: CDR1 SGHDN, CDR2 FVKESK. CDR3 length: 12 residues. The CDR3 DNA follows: TGTGCCAGCAGCCAAGTCGGTGGCGAGCAGTACTTC. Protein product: CASSQVGGEQYF.

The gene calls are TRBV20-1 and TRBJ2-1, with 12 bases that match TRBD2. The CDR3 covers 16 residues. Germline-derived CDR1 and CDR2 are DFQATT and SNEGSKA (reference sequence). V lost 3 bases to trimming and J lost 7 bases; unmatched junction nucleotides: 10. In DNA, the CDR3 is TGCAGTGCTAGTATACTAGCGGGAGGCTCCTGGAATGAGCAGTTCTTC. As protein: CSASILAGGSWNEQFF.

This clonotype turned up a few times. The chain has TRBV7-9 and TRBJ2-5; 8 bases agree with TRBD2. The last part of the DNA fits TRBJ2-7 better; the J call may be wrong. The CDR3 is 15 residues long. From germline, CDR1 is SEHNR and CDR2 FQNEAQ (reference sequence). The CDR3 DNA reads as TGTGCCAGCAGAGACCAGCGGGAGCAACCCTACGAGCAGTACTTC. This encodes CASRDQREQPYEQYF.

The CDR3 region is CSARDGRGGFGYTF. The CDR3 DNA sequence: TGCAGTGCTAGAGACGGTAGAGGGGGCTTTGGCTACACCTTC. This sequence joins TRBV20-1 and TRBJ1-2, with 7 bases lining up with TRBD1. The ends lost 0 bases at V and 7 bases at J; junction bases unmatched: 8. The germline V gene encodes CDR1 DFQATT and CDR2 SNEGSKA (reference sequence). The CDR3 has 14 amino acids.

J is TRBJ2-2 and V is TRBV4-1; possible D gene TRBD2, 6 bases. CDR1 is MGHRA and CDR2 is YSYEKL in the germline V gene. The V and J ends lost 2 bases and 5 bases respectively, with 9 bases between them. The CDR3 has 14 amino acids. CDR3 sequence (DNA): TGCGCCAGCAGCCAACCCGGGGGTACCGGGGAGCTGTTTTTT. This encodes CASSQPGGTGELFF.

This CDR3 is CSARATGTGSYEQYF. DNA of the CDR3: TGCAGTGCTAGAGCAACCGGGACAGGCTCCTACGAGCAGTACTTC. The genes are TRBV20-1 and TRBJ2-7; 8 bases agree with TRBD1. With 1 base clipped from V and 0 bases from J, the junction kept 5 bases outside the gene matches. The CDR3 loop spans 15 amino acids. In germline, CDR1 is DFQATT, CDR2 SNEGSKA (reference sequence).